This T cell receptor beta chain was sequenced in a study of radiation and T cells in renal cell carcinoma. About the study: Nephrectomy followed 15 Gy stereotactic body radiation by 4 weeks. Study-level results: From baseline, blood top tumor clonotypes peaked at 2 weeks post-radiation.

This clone came up a few times. Antigen: not known. This CDR3 region has 13 residues. CDR1 and CDR2 from the germline V gene are SGHNT and YYREEE (reference sequence). V was pared by 4 bases and J by 7 bases, with 7 bases of the junction left unmatched. The sample's time point: blood 2 weeks post-SBRT. Stated treatment: 15 Gy SBRT to primary tumor, nephrectomy 4 weeks later. Radiation-treated patients gave blood at baseline, week 2 and week 4. The patient's renal cell carcinoma had clear cell pathology. Produced via immunoSEQ multiplex PCR; TCRdb's table is partial and in-frame only. The table includes just under 80,000 clones, 65% to 90% detected once.

Source: blood, taken from a patient whose treatment included radiotherapy and nephrectomy. The rearrangement joins TRBV5-4 to TRBJ1-1, with TRBD1 matching over 7 bases. This sequence originates from a woman between 50 and 59 years old with renal cell carcinoma. CDR3 amino acids: CASSRRGTNEAFF. The CDR3 nucleotides are TGTGCCAGCAGCCGCAGGGGGACAAATGAAGCTTTCTTT.